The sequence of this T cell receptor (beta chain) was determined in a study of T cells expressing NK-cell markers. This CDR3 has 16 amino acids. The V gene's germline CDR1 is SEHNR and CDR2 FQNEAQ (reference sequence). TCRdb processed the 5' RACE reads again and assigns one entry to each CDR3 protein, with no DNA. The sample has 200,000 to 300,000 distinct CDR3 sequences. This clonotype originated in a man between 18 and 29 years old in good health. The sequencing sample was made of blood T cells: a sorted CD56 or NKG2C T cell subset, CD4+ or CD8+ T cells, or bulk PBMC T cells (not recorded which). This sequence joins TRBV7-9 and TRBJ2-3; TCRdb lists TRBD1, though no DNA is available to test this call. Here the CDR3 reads CASSLARARGTDTQYF.